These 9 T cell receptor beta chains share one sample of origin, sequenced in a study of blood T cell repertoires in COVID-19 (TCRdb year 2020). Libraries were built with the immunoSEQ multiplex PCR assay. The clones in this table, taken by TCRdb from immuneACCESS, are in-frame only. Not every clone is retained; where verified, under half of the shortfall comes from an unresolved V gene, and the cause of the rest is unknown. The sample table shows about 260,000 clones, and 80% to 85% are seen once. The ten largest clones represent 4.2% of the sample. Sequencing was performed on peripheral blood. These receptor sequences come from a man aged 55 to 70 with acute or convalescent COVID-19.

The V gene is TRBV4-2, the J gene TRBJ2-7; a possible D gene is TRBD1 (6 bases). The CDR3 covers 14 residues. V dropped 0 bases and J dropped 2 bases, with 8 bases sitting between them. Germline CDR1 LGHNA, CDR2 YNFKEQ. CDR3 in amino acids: CASSQERQAYEQYF. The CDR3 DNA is TGTGCCAGCAGCCAAGAACGACAGGCCTACGAGCAGTACTTC.

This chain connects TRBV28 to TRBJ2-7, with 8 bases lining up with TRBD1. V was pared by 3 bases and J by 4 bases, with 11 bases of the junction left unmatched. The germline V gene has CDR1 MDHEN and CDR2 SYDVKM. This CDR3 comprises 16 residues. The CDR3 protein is CASSLDTGGPLYEQYF. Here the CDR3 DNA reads TGTGCCAGCAGTTTGGATACAGGGGGACCCCTTTACGAGCAGTACTTC.

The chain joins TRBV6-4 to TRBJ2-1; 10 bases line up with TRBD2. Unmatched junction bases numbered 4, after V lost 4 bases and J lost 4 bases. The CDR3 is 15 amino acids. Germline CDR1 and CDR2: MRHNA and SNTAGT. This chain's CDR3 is CASSGSSGGYNEQFF. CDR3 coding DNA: TGTGCCAGCAGTGGGTCTAGCGGGGGATACAATGAGCAGTTCTTC.

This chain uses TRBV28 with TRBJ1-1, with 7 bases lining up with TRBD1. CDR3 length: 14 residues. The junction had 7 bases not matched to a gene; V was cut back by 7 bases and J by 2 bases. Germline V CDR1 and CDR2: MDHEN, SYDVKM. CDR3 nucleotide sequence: TGTGCCAGCACGCACAGGGGTTCTAACACTGAAGCTTTCTTT. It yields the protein CASTHRGSNTEAFF. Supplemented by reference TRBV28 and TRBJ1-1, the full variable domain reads DVKVTQSSRYLVKRTGEKVFLECVQDMDHENMFWYRQDPGLGLRLIYFSYDVKMKEKGDIPEGYSVSREKKERFSLILESASTNQTSMYLCASTHRGSNTEAFFGQGTRLTVV.

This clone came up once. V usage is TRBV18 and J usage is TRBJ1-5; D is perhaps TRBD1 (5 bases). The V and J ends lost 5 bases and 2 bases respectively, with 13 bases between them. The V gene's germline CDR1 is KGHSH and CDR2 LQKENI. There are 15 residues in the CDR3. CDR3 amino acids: CASSTGGVGNQPQHF. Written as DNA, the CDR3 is TGTGCCAGCTCAACCGGAGGGGTGGGCAATCAGCCCCAGCATTTT.

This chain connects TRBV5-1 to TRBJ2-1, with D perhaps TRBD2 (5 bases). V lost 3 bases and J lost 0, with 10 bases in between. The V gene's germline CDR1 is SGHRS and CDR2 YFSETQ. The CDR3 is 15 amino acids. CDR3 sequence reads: CASSSDSSSYNEQFF. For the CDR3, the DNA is TGCGCCAGCAGCTCGGACTCGAGCTCCTACAATGAGCAGTTCTTC.

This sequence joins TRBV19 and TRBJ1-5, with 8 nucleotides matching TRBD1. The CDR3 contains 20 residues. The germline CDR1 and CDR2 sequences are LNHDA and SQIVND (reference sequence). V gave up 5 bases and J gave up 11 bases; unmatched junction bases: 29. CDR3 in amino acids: CASSANTGTGNVNPRLAQHF. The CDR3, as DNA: TGTGCCAGTAGTGCGAATACCGGGACAGGTAACGTAAATCCCAGATTAGCCCAGCATTTT.

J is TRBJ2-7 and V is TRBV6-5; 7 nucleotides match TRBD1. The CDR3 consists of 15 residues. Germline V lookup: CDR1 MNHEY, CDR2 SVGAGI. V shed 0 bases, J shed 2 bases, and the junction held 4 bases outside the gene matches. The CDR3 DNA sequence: TGTGCCAGCAGTTACTCACCACAGGGGACCTACGAGCAGTACTTC. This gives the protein CASSYSPQGTYEQYF.

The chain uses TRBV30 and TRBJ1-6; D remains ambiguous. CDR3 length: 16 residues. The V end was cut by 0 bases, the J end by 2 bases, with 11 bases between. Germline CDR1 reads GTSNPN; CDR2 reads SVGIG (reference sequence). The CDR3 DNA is TGTGCCTGGAGTGTCCTAGTCAGTGCCTATAATTCACCCCTCCACTTT. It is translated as CAWSVLVSAYNSPLHF.